A single sample is the source of the 20 T cell receptor beta chains below, sequenced in a study of post-analysis software for immune sequencing data. Findings of the study overall: TRBV segments more frequent in patients than in controls numbered five and included TRBV5-6, TRBV5-1 and TRBV20-1.

Unique-molecular-identifier-tagged TCR beta cDNA libraries were used. Each CDR3 protein gets one entry after TCRdb re-called the PCR reads with MiXCR. The sample has approximately 460,000 distinct CDR3 sequences, 40% to 55% seen once; the top ten hold around 10%. Their antigen targets remain unknown. The sequencing input was blood. Every receptor here comes from a girl aged 10 to 17 with multiple sclerosis.

The chain has TRBV28 and TRBJ1-2; a weak D match, TRBD1 (5 bases). CDR1 is MDHEN and CDR2 is SYDVKM in the germline V gene. The CDR3 contains 15 residues. Trimming removed 10 bases from V and 4 bases from J, with 22 bases in between. Here the CDR3 reads CATPDTQGDSYGYTF. The CDR3, as DNA: TGTGCCACCCCAGACACGCAGGGTGACAGCTATGGCTACACCTTC.

The chain uses TRBV20-1 and TRBJ2-7; 8 nucleotides agree with TRBD2. Germline CDR1 reads DFQATT; CDR2 reads SNEGSKA (reference sequence). This CDR3 contains 14 residues. Trimming took 3 bases from V and 3 from J; bases not matched to a gene: 7. The chain's CDR3 is CSASFRLAGYEQYF. The CDR3 DNA reads TGCAGTGCTAGCTTTCGGCTAGCGGGCTACGAGCAGTACTTC.

The V call is TRBV20-1, the J call TRBJ1-1; D remains ambiguous. V lost 4 bases and J lost 8, with 17 bases in between. The CDR3 consists of 13 residues. In germline, CDR1 is DFQATT, CDR2 SNEGSKA (reference sequence). The CDR3 loop is CSATSGEEVEAFF. CDR3 DNA sequence: TGCAGTGCTACGAGCGGGGAGGAGGTGGAAGCTTTCTTT.

The chain combines TRBV21-1 with TRBJ2-4. The J call may be wrong; the DNA end is better matched by TRBJ2-7. TRBV21-1 is classified as a pseudogene. CDR3 length equals 12 residues. CDR3 in amino acids: CAGSPENYEQYF. CDR3 coding DNA: TGTGCCGGATCACCGGAGAACTACGAGCAGTACTTC.

V gene TRBV28 combines with J gene TRBJ2-5; 9 nucleotides align to TRBD1. TRBJ2-7 explains the end of the DNA better; the J call may be wrong. CDR3 length: 16 amino acids. Germline lookup yields CDR1 MDHEN and CDR2 SYDVKM. CDR3 nucleotides: TGTGCCAGCAGTTTGGAGGGACAGGGATATAGGTACGAGCAGTACTTC. This gives the protein CASSLEGQGYRYEQYF.

In its sample, this clonotype was seen a few times. The chain combines TRBV7-8 with TRBJ2-4; D perhaps matches TRBD2 (5 bases). The V end lost 3 bases, the J end lost 3 bases, and 21 bases lay between the germline ends. CDR3 length: 18 residues. Germline values: CDR1 SGHVS, CDR2 FQNEAQ. The CDR3 reads CASSFSVAVGVGKNIQYF. The DNA of the CDR3 is TGTGCCAGCAGCTTTTCCGTGGCGGTCGGGGTTGGCAAAAACATTCAGTACTTC.

V usage is TRBV5-1 and J usage is TRBJ2-3; D unresolved. The CDR3 has 14 residues. Per germline, CDR1 SGHRS and CDR2 YFSETQ. The V gene lost 0 bases and the J gene lost 0 bases, with 5 bases spanning the gap. CDR3: CASSLVQSTDTQYF. CDR3 nucleotide sequence: TGCGCCAGCAGCTTGGTGCAAAGCACAGATACGCAGTATTTT.

The chain links TRBV15 to TRBJ2-7; D remains ambiguous. V was shortened by 5 bases and J by 6 bases, with 17 bases between the two germline ends. Germline values: CDR1 LNHNV, CDR2 YYDKDF (reference sequence). The CDR3 is made up of 14 amino acids. The chain's CDR3 is CATSPPWTSGEQYF. Written as DNA, the CDR3 is TGTGCCACCAGCCCTCCGTGGACCTCCGGCGAGCAGTACTTC.

The chain couples TRBV29-1 to TRBJ2-1; TRBD1 matches 8 bases. The V segment lost 4 bases and the J segment 3 bases; nucleotides outside the gene matches: 11. This CDR3 has 16 residues. The germline gives CDR1 SQVTM, CDR2 ANQGSEA. The CDR3 reads CSVAETGVEFYNEQFF. CDR3 coding DNA: TGCAGCGTTGCCGAGACAGGGGTCGAGTTCTACAATGAGCAGTTCTTC.

This clonotype was recorded a few times. The chain carries TRBV7-2 and TRBJ1-2; maybe TRBD1 (6 bases). The CDR3 has 15 amino acids. Per the germline V gene, CDR1 is SGHTA and CDR2 is FQGNSA. The V and J ends lost 7 bases and 4 bases respectively, with 19 bases between them. CDR3 in DNA: TGTGCCAGCACTCTCTACAGGGAACACCGCTATGGCTACACCTTC. Protein sequence: CASTLYREHRYGYTF.

The chain joins TRBV7-2 to TRBJ2-5; perhaps TRBD2 as D (8 bases). V was trimmed by 8 bases and J by 5 bases, leaving 21 bases between them. The CDR3 length is 15 residues. The germline V gene encodes CDR1 SGHTA and CDR2 FQGNSA. The CDR3 region is CASHPGRGQGETQYF. In DNA form, the CDR3 reads TGTGCCAGCCATCCCGGGAGGGGGCAGGGCGAGACCCAGTACTTC.

This chain joins TRBV4-3 and TRBJ2-1; a possible D gene is TRBD2 (5 bases). Trimming removed 0 bases from V and 2 bases from J, with 11 bases in between. The CDR3 has 16 amino acids. The germline V gene has CDR1 LGHNA and CDR2 YSLEER. CDR3 DNA: TGCGCCAGCAGCCAAGAGTGGGAGAAGCCCTACAATGAGCAGTTCTTC. As protein: CASSQEWEKPYNEQFF.

The chain joins TRBV28 to TRBJ2-1; 8 positions match TRBD2. The V and J ends lost 1 base and 2 bases, in that order; junction bases with no gene match: 4. The CDR3 sequence is 16 residues long. Germline CDR1 reads MDHEN; CDR2 reads SYDVKM. Here the CDR3 reads CASSLLREGTYNEQFF. CDR3 in DNA: TGTGCCAGCAGTTTATTACGGGAGGGTACCTACAATGAGCAGTTCTTC.

In its sample, this clonotype was seen a few times. The CDR3 loop reads CASNPSGADTQYF. The CDR3 DNA follows: TGTGCCAGCAACCCATCGGGCGCAGATACGCAGTATTTT. The rearrangement uses TRBV7-3 and TRBJ2-3, with no clear D. The CDR3 sequence is 13 residues long. V lost 7 bases, J lost 4 bases, and 12 bases lay in between. The germline gives CDR1 SGHTA, CDR2 FQGTGA. Full variable domain (rest looked up from reference TRBV7-3 and TRBJ2-3): GAGVSQTPSNKVTEKGKYVELRCDPISGHTALYWYRQSLGQGPEFLIYFQGTGAADDSGLPNDRFFAVRPEGSVSTLKIQRTERGDSAVYLCASNPSGADTQYFGPGTRLTVL.

This clonotype was observed a handful of times. The J gene is TRBJ2-6, the V gene TRBV29-1, with D maybe TRBD2 (5 bases). V lost 0 bases and J lost 0, with 15 bases in between. This CDR3 is built from 18 residues. From germline, CDR1 is SQVTM and CDR2 ANQGSEA. The CDR3 protein is CSVEDRTPTSSGANVLTF. CDR3 nucleotide sequence: TGCAGCGTTGAAGATAGAACGCCTACTAGCTCTGGGGCCAACGTCCTGACTTTC.

V usage is TRBV27 and J usage is TRBJ2-7; D remains unclear. The germline V gene encodes CDR1 MNHEY and CDR2 SMNVEV (reference sequence). The CDR3 covers 15 residues. V lost 6 bases, J lost 3 bases, and 18 bases lay in between. CDR3 in DNA: TGTGCCAGCAGCGCCGAGACATCCTTTTTCTACGAGCAGTACTTC. The encoded protein is CASSAETSFFYEQYF.

This clonotype was seen only a few times. This sequence joins TRBV9 and TRBJ2-3; 8 bases align to TRBD2. J lost 2 bases, V lost 9 bases, and 5 bases had no gene match. Germline CDR1 SGDLS, CDR2 YYNGEE. The CDR3 covers 13 residues. The CDR3 loop reads CATGGNSTDTQYF. CDR3 DNA: TGTGCCACGGGGGGGAATTCCACAGATACGCAGTATTTT.

The V and J genes are TRBV2 and TRBJ1-5; TRBD1 matches at 12 bases. CDR3 length: 15 residues. The ends lost 5 bases at V and 6 bases at J; junction bases unmatched: 5. The germline V gene has CDR1 SNHLY and CDR2 FYNNEI. CDR3 residues: CASSPGTGGTQPQHF. CDR3 sequence (DNA): TGTGCCAGCAGTCCCGGGACAGGGGGCACTCAGCCCCAGCATTTT.

V and J are TRBV2 and TRBJ2-7, with D hard to call. Germline lookup yields CDR1 SNHLY and CDR2 FYNNEI. Trimming cost V 6 bases and J 5 bases, with 8 bases left between them. This CDR3 contains 11 residues. CDR3 DNA: TGTGCCAGCAGCCCTATTAACGAGCAGTACTTC. Translation: CASSPINEQYF.

Of note for this clonotype: It is likely a read error, because the conserved phenylalanine at the end of the CDR3 is missing. J is TRBJ2-7 and V is TRBV6-2 or TRBV6-3, with TRBD1 identical over 7 bases. CDR1 and CDR2 (germline): MNHEY, SVGEGT. With 8 bases clipped from V and 3 bases from J, the junction kept 4 bases outside the gene matches. The CDR3 covers 12 residues. The CDR3 spells CASQGGLYEQYC. CDR3 DNA sequence: TGTGCCAGCCAAGGGGGCCTCTACGAGCAGTACTGC.